Following are 19 T cell receptor beta chains from one sample sequenced in a study of CD8 T cells in ankylosing spondylitis (dated by TCRdb to about 2017). The library was prepared using 5' RACE. Sequencing instrument: Illumina HiSeq 2500. TCRdb reprocessing: public reads trimmed at Q25 with fastp, clones called with MiXCR, in-frame beta chains kept. Entries that share a CDR3 protein sequence are merged under the most common genes and DNA. A total of roughly 190,000 distinct CDR3 sequences appear in this sample, over 10% of them only once. 16% of the sample is taken by the ten largest. Specimen: blood, either unsorted or a sorted T cell fraction (not recorded which). Receptor source: a male donor with ankylosing spondylitis or in good health (not recorded which).

This clonotype was counted at least ten times. The chain uses TRBV6-4 and TRBJ1-4; D call uncertain. This CDR3 contains 13 residues. V was pared by 2 bases and J by 0 bases, with 1 base between. Per the germline V gene, CDR1 is MRHNA and CDR2 is SNTAGT. The DNA for the CDR3 is TGTGCCAGCAGTGACACAACTAATGAAAAACTGTTTTTT. It yields the protein CASSDTTNEKLFF.

This clonotype appeared many times. The chain recombines TRBV29-1 with TRBJ2-1, with 8 nucleotides matching TRBD1. V lost 5 bases, J lost 8 bases, and 2 bases stayed unmatched. The CDR3 consists of 11 residues. Germline CDR1 is SQVTM and CDR2 is ANQGSEA. The chain's CDR3 is CSVLQGDEQFF. As DNA, the CDR3 is TGCAGCGTTTTACAGGGGGATGAGCAGTTCTTC.

V gene TRBV24-1 combines with J gene TRBJ2-2; D might be TRBD1 (6 bases). Trimming removed 5 bases from V and 5 bases from J, with 20 bases in between. The CDR3 runs to 17 residues. The germline gives CDR1 KGHDR, CDR2 SFDVKD. CDR3 amino acids: CATSGRQGSPGTGELFF. CDR3 nucleotides: TGTGCCACCAGTGGGAGGCAGGGGTCGCCCGGGACCGGGGAGCTGTTTTTT.

V and J are TRBV12-3 or TRBV12-4 and TRBJ2-3; TRBD1 agrees at 8 bases. V shed 2 bases, J shed 4 bases, and the junction held 5 bases outside the gene matches. The CDR3 is 15 amino acids. The DNA for the CDR3 is TGTGCCAGCAGTTTATCAGGGGGCTGGGCAGATACGCAGTATTTT. It yields the protein CASSLSGGWADTQYF.

This clonotype has a handful of counts. The chain recombines TRBV4-1 with TRBJ2-7, with TRBD2 identical over 7 bases. Germline V gene sequence: CDR1 MGHRA, CDR2 YSYEKL. V shed 4 bases and J 5 bases; nucleotides not matched to a gene: 11. The CDR3 length is 15 residues. CDR3 protein: CASSLGGTSLHEQYF. CDR3 bases: TGCGCCAGCAGCCTGGGGGGGACCTCACTCCACGAGCAGTACTTC.

The chain has TRBV7-8 and TRBJ2-5; D may be TRBD1 (6 bases). Germline V CDR1 and CDR2: SGHVS, FQNEAQ. CDR3 size: 15 residues. The V end was cut by 1 base, the J end by 2 bases, with 11 bases between. The CDR3 spells CASSLEWGRQETQYF. CDR3 DNA sequence: TGTGCCAGCAGCTTAGAGTGGGGGCGGCAAGAGACCCAGTACTTC.

This clonotype was picked up many times. The rearrangement uses TRBV4-2 and TRBJ2-1; perhaps TRBD2 as D (6 bases). This CDR3 is 16 amino acids long. Trimming took 0 bases from V and 5 from J, leaving 14 bases between them. Germline V lookup: CDR1 LGHNA, CDR2 YNFKEQ. The CDR3 region has the DNA TGTGCCAGCAGCCAAGAAAAAGCGGGTAAAGACAATGAGCAGTTCTTC. Its protein is CASSQEKAGKDNEQFF.

The chain couples TRBV7-2 to TRBJ2-2; D remains ambiguous. Deletions cut 9 bases from V and 6 bases from J, with 14 bases between. Germline V gene lookup returns CDR1 SGHTA and CDR2 FQGNSA. CDR3 size: 13 residues. The CDR3 bases are TGTGCCAGTGCCAGTTTAGGTGCCGGGGAGCTGTTTTTT. Its protein is CASASLGAGELFF.

Only a few counts were recorded for this clonotype. CDR3 nucleotide sequence: TGTGCCACCAGTGATCGCTACAGCTCCTACAATGAGCAGTTCTTC. This sequence encodes CATSDRYSSYNEQFF. V gene TRBV24-1 combines with J gene TRBJ2-1; D remains ambiguous. Trimming took off 3 bases at V and 0 bases at J, with 8 bases between the two ends. Germline loops: CDR1 KGHDR, CDR2 SFDVKD. CDR3 length equals 15 residues.

This clonotype has just a few counts. The chain carries TRBV6-5 and TRBJ1-6; no firm D call. CDR3 length equals 12 residues. CDR1 is MNHEY, CDR2 SVGAGI, per germline. Trimming shortened V by 2 bases and J by 12 bases, and 8 bases separated the two germline ends. CDR3 DNA sequence: TGTGCCAGCAGTTACCCGGACCAACCCCTCCACTTT. Translating it yields CASSYPDQPLHF.

This clonotype was observed many times. The junction departs from the called germline gene at one end, perhaps through a read error. The rearrangement uses TRBV12-3 or TRBV12-4 and TRBJ2-7; 9 bases line up with TRBD1. The CDR3 is 15 residues long. CDR3 nucleotides: TGCGCCAGCAGCTTGGGACAGGGCTTATCCTACGAGCAGTACTTC. Translation: CASSLGQGLSYEQYF.

The chain links TRBV2 to TRBJ2-3; a weak D match, TRBD2 (6 bases). CDR1 SNHLY and CDR2 FYNNEI come from the germline V gene. The germline V and J ends were trimmed by 10 bases and 1 base, with 15 bases remaining between them. CDR3 length: 14 residues. CDR3 bases: TGTGCCATCCGGCGGCGGGACCGCACAGATACGCAGTATTTT. It yields the protein CAIRRRDRTDTQYF.

This clonotype showed up just a few times. V gene TRBV12-3 or TRBV12-4 combines with J gene TRBJ1-4; TRBD1 matches 7 bases. CDR3 length: 12 amino acids. With 5 bases clipped from V and 17 bases from J, the junction kept 11 bases outside the gene matches. CDR3 amino acids: CASSPSGQVNFF. The CDR3, as DNA: TGTGCCAGCAGTCCGTCCGGACAGGTGAATTTTTTT.

This clonotype was seen a few times. V is TRBV6-1 and J is TRBJ2-7, with D possibly matching TRBD1 (6 bases). V was clipped by 2 bases and J by 0 bases, with 11 bases between them. The CDR3 contains 15 residues. Germline CDR1 MNHNS, CDR2 SASEGT. For the CDR3, the DNA is TGTGCCAGCAGTGAATTGACAGGTGCCTCCTACGAGCAGTACTTC. It yields the protein CASSELTGASYEQYF.

This clonotype was observed a few times. The rearrangement uses TRBV19 and TRBJ1-1; D is undetermined. This CDR3 has 12 residues. Germline V gene sequence: CDR1 LNHDA, CDR2 SQIVND (reference sequence). Trimming pared 5 bases from V and 7 bases from J, leaving 11 bases between. This CDR3 reads CASSSGVLEAFF. The CDR3 DNA follows: TGTGCCAGTAGTTCCGGGGTCCTTGAAGCTTTCTTT.

This clonotype was seen a handful of times. The chain has TRBV12-3 or TRBV12-4 and TRBJ2-5; 9 nucleotides agree with TRBD1. Germline trimming cut 5 bases from V and 3 bases from J; bases unmatched to any gene: 4. This CDR3 has 14 residues. The CDR3 nucleotides are TGTGCCAGCAGTAGACGGACAGGGGAAGAGACCCAGTACTTC. Translated, it gives CASSRRTGEETQYF.

The sample holds many counts of this clonotype. The chain couples TRBV4-1 to TRBJ2-1, with TRBD1 matching over 11 bases. This CDR3 has 14 amino acids. Germline V lookup: CDR1 MGHRA, CDR2 YSYEKL. Germline trimming cut 6 bases from V and 2 bases from J; bases unmatched to any gene: 0. CDR3 DNA sequence: TGCGCCAGCAGGGGACAGGGGGCCTACAATGAGCAGTTCTTC. It codes for CASRGQGAYNEQFF.

This clonotype was detected many times. Here the CDR3 DNA reads TGCGCCAGCAGCCAAGATCCGGGTGGCGAAACTGAAGCTTTCTTT. It yields the protein CASSQDPGGETEAFF. This chain uses TRBV4-1 with TRBJ1-1; D is unresolved. The CDR3 extends over 15 amino acids. Germline CDR1 is MGHRA and CDR2 is YSYEKL. Trimming pared 0 bases from V and 5 bases from J, leaving 13 bases between.

This clonotype has a handful of counts. The chain couples TRBV30 to TRBJ2-7; perhaps D is TRBD1 or TRBD2 (5 bases each). The V end was cut by 0 bases, the J end by 0 bases, with 9 bases between. Germline CDR1 reads GTSNPN; CDR2 reads SVGIG (reference sequence). The CDR3 length is 14 residues. The CDR3 spells CAWSVGTASYEQYF. DNA of the CDR3: TGTGCCTGGAGTGTAGGGACGGCCTCCTACGAGCAGTACTTC.